This passage covers 26 T cell receptor beta chains from one sample sequenced in a study of identical twins. A single record per CDR3 protein comes from TCRdb applying MiXCR to the 5' RACE reads. The sample includes about 530,000 distinct CDR3 sequences, about 20% of them seen just once. The same data also went into a second study, on yellow fever vaccine responses in identical twins.

Sequencing was done on a sample of CD4+ T cells sorted from blood. The receptors here all came from a woman under 30 in good health.

This clonotype was detected a few times. The CDR3 spells CSARDRTGAVHNEQFF. CDR3 bases: TGCAGTGCTAGAGACAGGACAGGTGCCGTACACAATGAGCAGTTCTTC. V usage is TRBV20-1 and J usage is TRBJ2-1, with 7 bases fitting TRBD1. Trimming cost V 0 bases and J 5 bases; bases outside gene matches: 10. CDR3 length: 16 residues. The germline gives CDR1 DFQATT, CDR2 SNEGSKA (reference sequence).

The CDR3 DNA reads as TGCAGTGCTAGAGATGGCAGGGGGCAATCACCCCTCCACTTT. Translating gives CSARDGRGQSPLHF. V usage is TRBV20-1 and J usage is TRBJ1-6; 8 bases fit TRBD1. In germline, CDR1 is DFQATT, CDR2 SNEGSKA (reference sequence). This CDR3 is built from 14 residues. Trimming cost V 0 bases and J 10 bases; bases outside gene matches: 5.

This chain uses TRBV6-5 with TRBJ2-2; weak D call: TRBD1 (6 bases). Trimming stripped 7 bases from V and 1 base from J, with 19 bases between. This CDR3 spans 17 amino acids. Looked up from germline, CDR1 is MNHEY and CDR2 is SVGAGI. DNA for the CDR3: TGTGCCAGCAATTCCGACAGGTTATCTATGAACACCGGGGAGCTGTTTTTT. Amino acid sequence: CASNSDRLSMNTGELFF.

This chain uses TRBV2 with TRBJ2-1; D may be TRBD2 (7 bases). This CDR3 region has 16 residues. In germline, CDR1 is SNHLY, CDR2 FYNNEI. V gave up 7 bases and J gave up 0 bases, with 16 bases separating them. Here the CDR3 reads CASKGGGLRSYNEQFF. The CDR3 region has the DNA TGTGCCAGCAAAGGGGGGGGGCTTCGCTCCTACAATGAGCAGTTCTTC. Full variable domain (missing parts from reference TRBV2 and TRBJ2-1): EPEVTQTPSHQVTQMGQEVILRCVPISNHLYFYWYRQILGQKVEFLVSFYNNEISEKSEIFDDQFSVERPDGSNFTLKIRSTKLEDSAMYFCASKGGGLRSYNEQFFGPGTRLTVL.

The table lists this clonotype with a few counts. The J gene is TRBJ2-7, the V gene TRBV6-1; perhaps TRBD1 as D (6 bases). Germline loops: CDR1 MNHNS, CDR2 SASEGT. This CDR3 spans 12 amino acids. With 6 bases removed from V and 3 bases from J, the gap between germline ends came to 9 bases. Written as DNA, the CDR3 is TGTGCCAGCAGGGACAGAGACTACGAGCAGTACGTC. Its translation is CASRDRDYEQYV.

The rearrangement joins TRBV7-9 to TRBJ1-1; D is unclear. V lost 5 bases and J lost 8, with 15 bases in between. The CDR3 has 13 amino acids. In germline, CDR1 is SEHNR, CDR2 FQNEAQ (reference sequence). The CDR3 sequence: CASSQQTTSEAFF. CDR3 in DNA: TGTGCCAGCAGCCAACAGACTACCTCCGAAGCTTTCTTT. The variable domain in full, with the rest retrieved from reference TRBV7-9 and TRBJ1-1, is DTGVSQNPRHKITKRGQNVTFRCDPISEHNRLYWYRQTLGQGPEFLTYFQNEAQLEKSRLLSDRFSAERPKGSFSTLEIQRTEQGDSAMYLCASSQQTTSEAFFGQGTRLTVV.

J is TRBJ2-1 and V is TRBV7-8, with 11 bases identical to TRBD2. CDR1 is SGHVS, CDR2 FQNEAQ, per germline. The CDR3 is 15 amino acids. J was trimmed by 7 bases and V by 5 bases; bases with no gene match: 7. The CDR3 DNA reads as TGTGCCAGCAGCCCCGGACGACTAGCGGGGAATGAGCAGTTCTTC. Residues: CASSPGRLAGNEQFF.

This clonotype was found a few times. The gene calls are TRBV20-1 and TRBJ1-1; D possibly corresponds to TRBD1 (5 bases). The CDR3 covers 13 residues. Germline V lookup: CDR1 DFQATT, CDR2 SNEGSKA (reference sequence). V gave up 3 bases and J gave up 1 base, with 9 bases separating them. The CDR3: CSAREGPNTEAFF. CDR3 in DNA: TGCAGTGCTAGGGAGGGGCCGAACACTGAAGCTTTCTTT.

The J gene is TRBJ2-3, the V gene TRBV12-3 or TRBV12-4, with 14 nucleotides matching TRBD2. This CDR3 is built from 17 residues. The ends lost 5 bases at V and 5 bases at J; junction bases unmatched: 9. The CDR3 DNA sequence: TGTGCCAGCAGTCCCCGGACTAGCGGGGGGCGGGGAGATACGCAGTATTTT. Its translation is CASSPRTSGGRGDTQYF.

This clonotype has only a few counts. This chain connects TRBV27 to TRBJ2-2; 7 nucleotides agree with TRBD1. Trimming at V came to 8 bases and at J to 7 bases, leaving 16 bases not matched to a gene. CDR1 is MNHEY and CDR2 is SMNVEV in the germline V gene (reference sequence). The CDR3 totals 16 residues. The CDR3 region is CASGGRQGGINGELFF. In nucleotides, the CDR3 is TGTGCCAGCGGCGGCCGACAGGGTGGGATTAACGGGGAGCTGTTTTTT.

V gene TRBV20-1 combines with J gene TRBJ2-1, with D possibly being TRBD1 or TRBD2 (6 bases each). This CDR3 is built from 15 residues. Trimming took off 5 bases at V and 2 bases at J, with 16 bases between the two ends. Germline V gives CDR1 DFQATT, CDR2 SNEGSKA (reference sequence). CDR3 protein: CSAPTGGLTYNEQFF. As DNA, the CDR3 is TGCAGTGCTCCCACCGGGGGCCTCACCTACAATGAGCAGTTCTTC.

This clonotype was found a few times. The chain joins TRBV10-3 to TRBJ1-1, with 7 nucleotides matching TRBD1. The CDR3 has 14 amino acids. With 6 bases clipped from V and 1 base from J, the junction kept 5 bases outside the gene matches. Germline V gene sequence: CDR1 ENHRY, CDR2 SYGVKD. This CDR3 reads CAIREGGQNTEAFF. CDR3 nucleotides: TGTGCCATCAGAGAAGGGGGCCAGAACACTGAAGCTTTCTTT.

This chain joins TRBV6-5 and TRBJ2-5; the D gene is possibly TRBD1 (6 bases). Between the trimmed V and J ends, which lost 0 bases and 5 bases, there was a span of 16 bases. This CDR3 has 16 amino acids. From germline, CDR1 is MNHEY and CDR2 SVGAGI. The CDR3 region has the DNA TGTGCCAGCAGTTACTCCCTGGGGGCCCCAGGGGAGACCCAGTACTTC. It encodes CASSYSLGAPGETQYF.

The sample holds a few counts of this clonotype. V is TRBV10-3 and J is TRBJ1-6; unclear D gene. The CDR3 length is 12 residues. Trimming shortened V by 6 bases and J by 8 bases, and 8 bases separated the two germline ends. CDR1 is ENHRY and CDR2 is SYGVKD in the germline V gene. The CDR3 DNA reads as TGTGCCATCAGCCCAAGAGATTCACCCCTCCACTTT. It codes for CAISPRDSPLHF.

The rearrangement joins TRBV7-8 to TRBJ2-1; 10 bases map to TRBD2. After removal of 7 bases from V and 7 bases from J, the junction contained 13 bases not matched to a gene. Germline lookup yields CDR1 SGHVS and CDR2 FQNEAQ. The CDR3 sequence is 16 residues long. This CDR3 reads CASTPKRGGRWNEQFF. In nucleotides, the CDR3 is TGTGCCAGCACCCCGAAGCGGGGGGGCCGTTGGAATGAGCAGTTCTTC.

The chain links TRBV7-9 to TRBJ1-1; D uncertain. Trimming took 1 base from V and 1 from J, leaving 10 bases between them. The germline CDR1 and CDR2 sequences are SEHNR and FQNEAQ (reference sequence). This CDR3 contains 15 residues. The CDR3 DNA follows: TGTGCCAGCAGCTTAGTTCCCGAGAAGAACACTGAAGCTTTCTTT. This codes for CASSLVPEKNTEAFF.

The table lists this clonotype with a few counts. The chain links TRBV28 to TRBJ1-2; TRBD1 matches at 9 bases. This CDR3 is built from 16 residues. Trimming took 2 bases from V and 4 from J; bases not matched to a gene: 8. Looked up from germline, CDR1 is MDHEN and CDR2 is SYDVKM. CDR3 region: CASSLAFGTGSYGYTF. In DNA form, the CDR3 reads TGTGCCAGCAGTTTAGCATTCGGGACAGGGTCCTATGGCTACACCTTC.

The CDR3 reads CASRNTGGGYTF. In nucleotides, the CDR3 is TGTGCCAGCAGAAACACAGGGGGAGGCTACACCTTC. The gene calls are TRBV6-1 and TRBJ1-2, with TRBD1 identical over 8 bases. Looked up from germline, CDR1 is MNHNS and CDR2 is SASEGT. After removal of 6 bases from V and 8 bases from J, the junction contained 5 bases not matched to a gene. The CDR3 contains 12 residues.

The chain combines TRBV6-5 with TRBJ2-1, with a weak D call TRBD2 (6 bases). CDR1 is MNHEY and CDR2 is SVGAGI in the germline V gene. The CDR3 runs to 12 residues. V shed 6 bases and J shed 9 bases, with 12 bases lying between them. The CDR3: CASRTRGTEQFF. CDR3 DNA sequence: TGTGCCAGCAGGACGCGGGGCACTGAGCAGTTCTTC.

This rearrangement joins TRBV5-1 to TRBJ1-2, with D possibly matching TRBD1 (5 bases). V was clipped by 4 bases and J by 3 bases, with 13 bases between them. Germline V lookup: CDR1 SGHRS, CDR2 YFSETQ. The CDR3 has 14 amino acids. The CDR3 DNA follows: TGCGCCAGCAGCGTCGGGACGGTCGACTATGGCTACACCTTC. As protein: CASSVGTVDYGYTF. Complete variable domain (other parts from reference TRBV5-1 and TRBJ1-2): KAGVTQTPRYLIKTRGQQVTLSCSPISGHRSVSWYQQTPGQGLQFLFEYFSETQRNKGNFPGRFSGRQFSNSRSEMNVSTLELGDSALYLCASSVGTVDYGYTFGSGTRLTVV.

This clonotype was found a few times. V gene TRBV12-3 or TRBV12-4 combines with J gene TRBJ2-2; a possible D gene is TRBD2 (7 bases). Trimming cost V 6 bases and J 2 bases, with 13 bases left between them. CDR3 size: 15 residues. The CDR3 region has the DNA TGTGCCAGCAGCAAAGGGGGGGGAAACACCGGGGAGCTGTTTTTT. Amino acid sequence: CASSKGGGNTGELFF.

V usage is TRBV2 and J usage is TRBJ2-1, with D possibly TRBD2 on 6 matching bases. This CDR3 contains 12 residues. The V gene's germline CDR1 is SNHLY and CDR2 FYNNEI. The V and J ends lost 2 bases and 8 bases respectively, with 7 bases between them. CDR3 region: CASSETGDEQFF. In DNA form, the CDR3 reads TGTGCCAGCAGTGAAACGGGAGATGAGCAGTTCTTC.

The CDR3 loop is CASSDRVDQPQHF. CDR3 nucleotide sequence: TGTGCCAGCAGTGATCGGGTGGATCAGCCCCAGCATTTT. V usage is TRBV2 and J usage is TRBJ1-5, with unresolved D. V was cut by 3 bases and J by 5 bases, with 8 bases left in between. Germline V lookup: CDR1 SNHLY, CDR2 FYNNEI. The CDR3 sequence is 13 residues long.

This clonotype has more than one count but fewer than ten. The rearrangement links TRBV29-1 to TRBJ2-1, with D possibly TRBD2 on 5 matching bases. V was pared by 7 bases and J by 6 bases, with 7 bases between. Germline CDR1 and CDR2: SQVTM and ANQGSEA. The length of the CDR3 is 10 residues. The CDR3 spells CSAGLNEQFF. The CDR3 nucleotides read TGCAGCGCAGGACTCAATGAGCAGTTCTTC.

V gene TRBV28 combines with J gene TRBJ2-7; D might be TRBD1 (7 bases). Deletions cut 2 bases from V and 2 bases from J, with 13 bases between. CDR1 MDHEN and CDR2 SYDVKM come from the germline V gene. The CDR3 runs 15 residues. The CDR3 DNA is TGTGCCAGCAGTTTACAGGGGGGCCCTACCTACGAGCAGTACGTC. Translating gives CASSLQGGPTYEQYV.

This clonotype was counted only a few times. The chain uses TRBV5-1 and TRBJ2-3; tentative D call: TRBD2 (6 bases). Trimming cost V 7 bases and J 6 bases, with 12 bases left between them. The CDR3 has 12 amino acids. Looked up from germline, CDR1 is SGHRS and CDR2 is YFSETQ. CDR3: CASGRREDTQYF. The CDR3 DNA sequence: TGCGCCAGCGGGCGGAGGGAGGATACGCAGTATTTT.